This TCR beta chain was identified during a study of blood T cell repertoires in COVID-19. Study details: Both acute and convalescent COVID-19 samples were obtained from the United States, Italy and Spain. PBMCs, B-cell-depleted T cells, or T cells were the source of the cDNA or gDNA that made up the material.

The CDR3 is made up of 18 amino acids. Germline trimming cut 10 bases from V and 6 bases from J; bases unmatched to any gene: 23. Germline assignment: CDR1 KGHSH and CDR2 LQKENI. In the authors' workflow: Amplification from reference gene primers served as the basis for estimated nucleated cell counts. Measured with immunoSEQ multiplex PCR; TCRdb has only the in-frame clones, and not every one. For V, J and clone size, that table is used; D and trimming come from the DNA. This table has more than 300,000 clones, around nine tenths appearing once. The source material was peripheral blood. This clonotype was obtained from a woman aged 18-30 years who had recovered from COVID-19. This sequence joins TRBV18 and TRBJ2-1; 8 bases agree with TRBD2. CDR3 sequence: CATPPDVYSGTDPNEQFF. The CDR3 coding sequence is TGTGCCACCCCCCCCGACGTTTATAGCGGGACGGATCCCAATGAGCAGTTCTTC.